This T cell receptor beta chain stems from a study of shared clonotypes between healthy human individuals (dated by TCRdb to 2020 to 2022). Concerning the study at large: The cohort included a few men and a couple of women between 18 and 49 years of age. For each donor, CD4 naive and CD4 memory were each given three plates, CD8 naive was given two plates, and CD8 memory was given one plate. The study deeply sequenced blood TCR repertoires of about 5 healthy adults to estimate repertoire size and the extent of clonotype sharing between individuals. Different laboratories and diverse techniques were used to prepare libraries and sequence TCR repertoires, to increase sequencing depth and limit assay-specific biases. Leukapheresis yielded between about 0.94 and 9.5 billion PBMCs per donor. What the authors observed across the whole study: Compared with non-shared clonotypes, the clonotypes found in all four sorted-subset donors had higher generation probabilities. Sampling was restricted to blood, and TCR repertoires in tissues likely differ from the TCR repertoires found in blood. Pairwise subsampling indicated that sequencing depth was expected to affect the degree of clonotype sharing among donors. The small number of donors limited the genetic and exposure-history diversity represented. Naive subsets generally had larger estimated clonotype richness than memory subsets did. Roughly 5% of naive CD4, roughly 3.6% of naive CD8, roughly 2.4% of memory CD4, and approximately 0.4% of memory CD8 clonotypes were shared across several donors. Rarefaction of sorted-subset datasets indicated incomplete sequencing despite the large sequencing depth.

TCR CDR3 regions were amplified from genomic DNA by multiplex PCR using the deep immunoSEQ assay. Genomic DNA extracted from each cell subset was distributed evenly over all wells of several immunoSEQ 96-well plates, and each plate served as one replicate. For sorted subsets, roughly 200 ng of genomic DNA, equivalent to 25,000 to 30,000 T cell genomes, went into each replicate PCR. Purified libraries were quantified with a Qubit 3.0 fluorometer, sized on a Bioanalyzer 2100, and re-quantified with the KAPA Library Quantification kit. A separate single-read 150-cycle Illumina NextSeq 550 flow cell was used to sequence each immunoSEQ 96-well plate. From the authors' description of their analysis: Because only junctional sequences without quality scores were contained in the immunoSEQ output, filtering matching that applied to full-length reads could not be performed. Sequences were annotated with PyIR, a Python wrapper for IgBLAST v1.9, using IMGT germline references to assign V/J genes and CDR3. Reads were removed for weak V/J assignments (E-value above 1e-6), missing CDR3, stop codons, out-of-frame junctions, or ambiguous translated residues. A V3J clonotype was defined by an identical inferred V gene, J gene, and CDR3 amino acid sequence. To compute the percentage overlap between repertoires, the number of shared unique clonotypes was divided by the size of the smaller repertoire. Three approaches were used to assess repertoire richness: RTK rarefaction, the Chao1 estimator, and Recon v2.1 estimates of unobserved clonotypes. Generation probabilities were computed with OLGA for all TCRbeta clonotypes obtained by the gDNA method from a few donors. Here the immuneACCESS table is served through TCRdb, limited to in-frame sequences with V and J called. Missing clones are a known gap in these copies; in checked studies unresolved V genes cover under half, and the rest lacks a known reason. V and J calls and clone size are those listed in that table; D and trimming were worked out from the DNA. In all, the sample holds about 980,000 clones, and roughly 72% of those were seen once. The ten largest account for about 1.5% of the sample.

CDR1 LGHNA and CDR2 YSLEER were looked up in the germline V gene. The CDR3 spans 20 residues, from the cysteine through the phenylalanine. Only the CDR3 DNA is retained, 60 bases long and in frame from the first base. After removal of 2 bases from V and 10 bases from J, the junction retains 20 bases not matched to a gene. The donors were healthy, HIV-negative adults who had no recently reported acute infections or vaccinations. All donors were Caucasian adults living in Nashville, Tennessee, USA. CD4+ T cells were enriched by magnetic negative selection, after which naive cells were positively selected on CD45RA and the negative fraction was taken as the memory subset. Blood was obtained by leukapheresis, after which PBMCs were separated by Ficoll-Histopaque density gradient centrifugation and cryopreserved in liquid nitrogen vapor phase. Analytical flow cytometry was used to check the purity and quantity of each magnetically sorted T cell population. From each sorted fraction, genomic DNA was isolated and quantified by UV absorbance on a Nanodrop 2000c.

With respect to this clone: Its antigen remains undetermined. No much larger clonotype is one base removed from it; base qualities were not supplied.

The V gene is TRBV4-3 and the J gene is TRBJ2-1, and 13 bases in between align with TRBD2. Material: memory CD4+ T cells sorted from blood. Taken with the paper, the label for cell subset or site translates to: CD45RA-negative fraction. The receptor's source is a man aged 18 to 30 in good health. CDR3 loop: CASSQSLSGGTSGRAREQFF. The sequenced DNA: TGCGCCAGCAGCCAATCCCTCTCGGGGGGAACTAGCGGGAGGGCCCGCGAGCAGTTCTTC.